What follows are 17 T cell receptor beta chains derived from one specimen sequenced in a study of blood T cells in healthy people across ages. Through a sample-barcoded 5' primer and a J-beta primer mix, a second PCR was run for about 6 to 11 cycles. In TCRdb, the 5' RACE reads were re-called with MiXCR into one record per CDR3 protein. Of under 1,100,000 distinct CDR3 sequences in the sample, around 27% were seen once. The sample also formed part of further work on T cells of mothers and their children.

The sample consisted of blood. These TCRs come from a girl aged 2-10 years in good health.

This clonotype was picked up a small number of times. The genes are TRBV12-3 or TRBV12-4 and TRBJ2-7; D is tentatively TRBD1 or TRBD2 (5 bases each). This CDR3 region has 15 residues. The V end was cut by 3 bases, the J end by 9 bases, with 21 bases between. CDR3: CASSFRGGLYEWQYF. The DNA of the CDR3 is TGTGCCAGCAGTTTTCGGGGCGGTCTCTACGAGTGGCAGTACTTC.

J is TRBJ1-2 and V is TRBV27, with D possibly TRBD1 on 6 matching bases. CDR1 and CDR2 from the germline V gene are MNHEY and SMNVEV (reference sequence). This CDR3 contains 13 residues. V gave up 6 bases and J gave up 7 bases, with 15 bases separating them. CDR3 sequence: CASSPWGGAGYTF. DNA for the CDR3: TGTGCCAGCAGCCCCTGGGGGGGGGCTGGCTACACCTTC.

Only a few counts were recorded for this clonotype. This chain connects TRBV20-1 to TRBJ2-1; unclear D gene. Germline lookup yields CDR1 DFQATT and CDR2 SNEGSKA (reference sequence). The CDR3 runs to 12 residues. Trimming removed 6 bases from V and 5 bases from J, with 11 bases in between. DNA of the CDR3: TGCAGTGCCGAATCATCCGACAATGAGCAGTTCTTC. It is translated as CSAESSDNEQFF.

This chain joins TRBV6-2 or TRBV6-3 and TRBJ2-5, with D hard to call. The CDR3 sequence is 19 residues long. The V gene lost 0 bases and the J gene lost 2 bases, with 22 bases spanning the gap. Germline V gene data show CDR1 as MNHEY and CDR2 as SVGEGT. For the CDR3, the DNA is TGTGCCAGCAGTTACTCTGAGTCTCTTGCCGGACGACCACAAGAGACCCAGTACTTC. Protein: CASSYSESLAGRPQETQYF.

CDR3 residues: CASSINAMTSGRYNEQFF. The CDR3 DNA is TGTGCCAGCAGTATAAACGCGATGACTAGCGGGAGATACAATGAGCAGTTCTTC. The chain carries TRBV27 and TRBJ2-1; 12 bases fit TRBD2. The CDR3 sequence is 18 residues long. Per the germline V gene, CDR1 is MNHEY and CDR2 is SMNVEV (reference sequence). With V trimmed by 5 bases and J by 4 bases, 12 bases remained unmatched.

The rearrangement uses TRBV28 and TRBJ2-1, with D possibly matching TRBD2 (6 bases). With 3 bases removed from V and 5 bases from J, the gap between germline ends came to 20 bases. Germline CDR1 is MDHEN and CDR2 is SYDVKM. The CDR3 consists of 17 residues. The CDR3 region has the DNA TGTGCCAGCAGTTTTGTCTTAACCCGGGAGTCCAACAATGAGCAGTTCTTC. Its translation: CASSFVLTRESNNEQFF.

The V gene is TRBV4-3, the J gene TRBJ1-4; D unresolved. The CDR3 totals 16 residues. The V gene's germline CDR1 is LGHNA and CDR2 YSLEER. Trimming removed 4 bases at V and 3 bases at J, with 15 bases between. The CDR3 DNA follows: TGCGCCAGCAGCCGCGACCCCTGGGTGGCTAATGAAAAACTGTTTTTT. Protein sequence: CASSRDPWVANEKLFF.

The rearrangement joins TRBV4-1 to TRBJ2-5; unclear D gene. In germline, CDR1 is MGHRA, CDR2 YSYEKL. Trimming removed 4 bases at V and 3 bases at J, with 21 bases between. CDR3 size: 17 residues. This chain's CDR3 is CASSREVARESKETQYF. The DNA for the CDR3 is TGCGCCAGCAGCCGAGAGGTGGCTAGAGAGTCCAAAGAGACCCAGTACTTC.

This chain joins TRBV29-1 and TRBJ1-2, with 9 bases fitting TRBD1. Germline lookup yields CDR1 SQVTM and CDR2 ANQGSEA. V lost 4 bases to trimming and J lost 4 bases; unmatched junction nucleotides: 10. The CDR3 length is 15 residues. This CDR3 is CSVASPTGGVYGYTF. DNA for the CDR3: TGCAGCGTTGCCTCCCCAACAGGGGGCGTCTATGGCTACACCTTC.

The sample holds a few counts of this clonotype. The CDR3, as DNA: TGTGCCAGCAGCCCCAGGACAGGGGGCGAGTACGAGCAGTACTTC. Its protein is CASSPRTGGEYEQYF. V usage is TRBV7-9 and J usage is TRBJ2-7; 11 bases match TRBD1. This CDR3 is built from 15 residues. V shed 5 bases, J shed 4 bases, and the junction held 7 bases outside the gene matches. The germline CDR1 and CDR2 sequences are SEHNR and FQNEAQ (reference sequence).

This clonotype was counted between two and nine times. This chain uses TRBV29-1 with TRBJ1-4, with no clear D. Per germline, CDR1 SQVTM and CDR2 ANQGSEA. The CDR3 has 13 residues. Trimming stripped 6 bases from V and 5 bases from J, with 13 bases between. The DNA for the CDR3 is TGCAGCGTACGGTGGGCGACCAATGAAAAACTGTTTTTT. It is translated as CSVRWATNEKLFF.

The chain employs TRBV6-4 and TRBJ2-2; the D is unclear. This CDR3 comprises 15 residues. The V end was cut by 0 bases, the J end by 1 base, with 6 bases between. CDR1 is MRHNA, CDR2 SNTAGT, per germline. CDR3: CASSDSAKNTGELFF. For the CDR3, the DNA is TGTGCCAGCAGTGACTCGGCTAAGAACACCGGGGAGCTGTTTTTT.

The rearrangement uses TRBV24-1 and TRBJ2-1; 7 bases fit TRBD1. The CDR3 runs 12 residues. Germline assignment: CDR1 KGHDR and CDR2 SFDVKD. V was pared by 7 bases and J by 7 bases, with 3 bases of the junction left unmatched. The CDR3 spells CATSVQGNEQFF. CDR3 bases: TGTGCCACCAGCGTACAGGGGAATGAGCAGTTCTTC.

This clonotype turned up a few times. The chain's CDR3 is CASLVRGNTEAFF. The DNA for the CDR3 is TGTGCCAGTCTCGTCAGGGGGAACACTGAAGCTTTCTTT. This chain connects TRBV7-2 to TRBJ1-1, with D possibly matching TRBD1 (6 bases). Trimming removed 9 bases at V and 1 base at J, with 12 bases between. Germline V lookup: CDR1 SGHTA, CDR2 FQGNSA. The CDR3 runs to 13 residues.

The CDR3 region has the DNA TGTGCCAGCAGTTCAATCCCGACAGGGATTGGAGAGACCCAGTACTTC. This gives the protein CASSSIPTGIGETQYF. This chain connects TRBV6-2 or TRBV6-3 to TRBJ2-5, with 7 bases matching TRBD1. CDR1 MNHEY and CDR2 SVGEGT come from the germline V gene. The CDR3 spans 16 residues. V shed 4 bases and J 4 bases; nucleotides not matched to a gene: 12.

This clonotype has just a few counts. Written as DNA, the CDR3 is TGTGCCAGCAGCCAAGATCCGGCTAGCGGCCAAGAGACCCAGTACTTC. This gives the protein CASSQDPASGQETQYF. The rearrangement uses TRBV4-2 and TRBJ2-5; 7 nucleotides match TRBD2. With V trimmed by 0 bases and J by 1 base, 5 bases remained unmatched. Per germline, CDR1 LGHNA and CDR2 YNFKEQ. The CDR3 totals 16 residues.

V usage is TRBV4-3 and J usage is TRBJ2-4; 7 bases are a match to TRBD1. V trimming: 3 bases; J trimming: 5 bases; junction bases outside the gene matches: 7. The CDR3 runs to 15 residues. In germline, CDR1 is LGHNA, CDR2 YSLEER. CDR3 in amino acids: CASSHLTGPQNIQYF. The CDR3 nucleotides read TGCGCCAGCAGCCACCTGACAGGGCCCCAAAACATTCAGTACTTC.